This T cell receptor beta chain was retrieved from a study of blood T cell repertoires in COVID-19. Study details: Samples came from the United States, Italy and Spain, spanning acute and convalescent COVID-19. PBMCs, B-cell-depleted T cells, or T cells were the source of the cDNA or gDNA that made up the material.

Original handling: Amplified reference gene primers provided the basis for estimating nucleated cell counts. Only in-frame clones appear in the TCRdb table, and some are missing; sequencing was by immunoSEQ multiplex PCR. V and J calls and clone size are given by that table; D and trimming were obtained from the DNA. The data contain around 130,000 clones, approximately 87% of them singletons. V lost 0 bases to trimming and J lost 7 bases; unmatched junction nucleotides: 10. Germline V gene sequence: CDR1 SGHNT, CDR2 YYREEE (reference sequence). The CDR3 runs 17 residues. Sequencing input: peripheral blood. This TCR derives from a woman aged 45-59 years with acute or convalescent COVID-19. V and J are TRBV5-4 and TRBJ1-6; TRBD1 aligns across 7 bases. CDR3 loop: CASSLGSGGTVNSPLHF. CDR3 in DNA: TGTGCCAGCAGCTTGGGTTCGGGGGGGACAGTGAATTCACCCCTCCACTTT.